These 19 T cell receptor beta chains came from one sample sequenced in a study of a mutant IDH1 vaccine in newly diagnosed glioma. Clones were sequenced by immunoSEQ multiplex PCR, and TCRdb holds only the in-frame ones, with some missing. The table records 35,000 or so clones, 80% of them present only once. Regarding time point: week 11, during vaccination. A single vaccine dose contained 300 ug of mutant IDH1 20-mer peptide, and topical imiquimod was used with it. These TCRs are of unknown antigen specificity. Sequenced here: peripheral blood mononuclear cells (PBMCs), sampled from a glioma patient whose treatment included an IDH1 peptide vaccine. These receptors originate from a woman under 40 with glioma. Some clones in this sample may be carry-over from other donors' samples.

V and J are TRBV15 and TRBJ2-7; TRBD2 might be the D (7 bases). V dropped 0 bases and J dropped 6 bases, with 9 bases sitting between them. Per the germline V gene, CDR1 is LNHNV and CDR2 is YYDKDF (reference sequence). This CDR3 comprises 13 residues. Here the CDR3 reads CATSRDRGGEQYF. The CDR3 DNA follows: TGTGCCACCAGCAGAGATAGGGGGGGCGAGCAGTACTTC.

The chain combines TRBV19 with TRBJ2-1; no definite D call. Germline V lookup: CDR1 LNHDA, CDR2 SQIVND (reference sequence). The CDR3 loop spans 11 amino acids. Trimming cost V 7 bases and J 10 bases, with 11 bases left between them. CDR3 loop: CASNKGPEQFF. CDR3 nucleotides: TGTGCCAGTAATAAGGGCCCCGAGCAGTTCTTC.

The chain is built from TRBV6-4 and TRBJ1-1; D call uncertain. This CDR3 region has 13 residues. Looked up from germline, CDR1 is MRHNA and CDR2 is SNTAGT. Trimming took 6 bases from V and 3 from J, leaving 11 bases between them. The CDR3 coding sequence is TGTGCCAGCAGGGTAGACGCTTACACTGAAGCTTTCTTT. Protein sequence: CASRVDAYTEAFF.

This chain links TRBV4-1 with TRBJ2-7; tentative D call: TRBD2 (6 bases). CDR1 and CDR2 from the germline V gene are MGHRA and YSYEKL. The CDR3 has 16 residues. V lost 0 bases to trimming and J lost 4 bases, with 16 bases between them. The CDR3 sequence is CASSQDSGPAEYEQYF. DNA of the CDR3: TGCGCCAGCAGCCAAGATAGCGGACCGGCCGAGTACGAGCAGTACTTC.

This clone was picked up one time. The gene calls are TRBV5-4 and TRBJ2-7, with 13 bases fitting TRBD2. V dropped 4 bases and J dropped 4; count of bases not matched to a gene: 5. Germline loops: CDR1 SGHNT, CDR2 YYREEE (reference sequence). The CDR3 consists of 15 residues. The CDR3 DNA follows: TGTGCCAGCAGCAGTGGGACTAGCGGGACTTACGAGCAGTACTTC. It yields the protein CASSSGTSGTYEQYF.

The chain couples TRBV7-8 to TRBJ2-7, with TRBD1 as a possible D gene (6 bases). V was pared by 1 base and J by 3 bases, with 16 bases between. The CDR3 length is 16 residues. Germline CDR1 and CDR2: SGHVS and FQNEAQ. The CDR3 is CASSLEGRGGHYEQYF. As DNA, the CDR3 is TGTGCCAGCAGCTTAGAGGGCAGGGGTGGTCACTACGAGCAGTACTTC.

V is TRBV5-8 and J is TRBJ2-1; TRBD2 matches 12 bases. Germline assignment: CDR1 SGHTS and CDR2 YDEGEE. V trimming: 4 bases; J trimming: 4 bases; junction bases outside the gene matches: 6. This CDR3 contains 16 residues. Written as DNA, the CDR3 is TGTGCCAGCAGCCCTAGCGGGGGGGTGAGGTACAATGAGCAGTTCTTC. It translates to CASSPSGGVRYNEQFF. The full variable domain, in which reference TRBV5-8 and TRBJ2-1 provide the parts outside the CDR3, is EAGVTQSPTHLIKTRGQQATLRCSPISGHTSVYWYQQALGLGLQFLLWYDEGEERNRGNFPPRFSGRQFPNYSSELNVNALELEDSALYLCASSPSGGVRYNEQFFGPGTRLTVL.

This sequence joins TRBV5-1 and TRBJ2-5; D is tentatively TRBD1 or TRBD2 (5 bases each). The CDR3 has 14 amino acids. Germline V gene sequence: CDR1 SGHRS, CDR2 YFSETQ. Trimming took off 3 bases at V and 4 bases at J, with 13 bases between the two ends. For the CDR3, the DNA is TGCGCCAGCAGCTACCAAACTGGGGGAGAGACCCAGTACTTC. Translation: CASSYQTGGETQYF.

The CDR3 DNA reads TGTGCCAGCACCCCCCGTAGGGCCCCAGGAGGTGAAAAACTGTTTTTT. Amino acids: CASTPRRAPGGEKLFF. This sequence joins TRBV28 and TRBJ1-4; D gene unclear. V dropped 7 bases and J dropped 7 bases, with 22 bases sitting between them. CDR3 length: 16 amino acids. CDR1 is MDHEN, CDR2 SYDVKM, per germline.

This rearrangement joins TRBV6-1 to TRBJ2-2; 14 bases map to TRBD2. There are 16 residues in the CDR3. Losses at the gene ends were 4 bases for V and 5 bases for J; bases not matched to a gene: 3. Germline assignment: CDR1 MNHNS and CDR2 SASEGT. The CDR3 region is CASSGGLAGGTGELFF. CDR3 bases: TGTGCCAGCAGTGGTGGACTAGCGGGAGGAACCGGGGAGCTGTTTTTT.

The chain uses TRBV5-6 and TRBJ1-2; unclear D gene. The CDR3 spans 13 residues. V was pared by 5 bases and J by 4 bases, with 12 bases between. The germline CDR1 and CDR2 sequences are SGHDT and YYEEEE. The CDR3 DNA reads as TGTGCCAGCAGACGTATTGACCTCTATGGCTACACCTTC. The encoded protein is CASRRIDLYGYTF. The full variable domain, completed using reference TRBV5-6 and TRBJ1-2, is DAGVTQSPTHLIKTRGQQVTLRCSPKSGHDTVSWYQQALGQGPQFIFQYYEEEERQRGNFPDRFSGHQFPNYSSELNVNALLLGDSALYLCASRRIDLYGYTFGSGTRLTVV.

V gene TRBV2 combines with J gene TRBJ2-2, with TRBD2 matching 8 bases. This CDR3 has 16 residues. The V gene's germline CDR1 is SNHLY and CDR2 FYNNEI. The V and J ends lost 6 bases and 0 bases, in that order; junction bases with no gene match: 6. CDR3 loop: CASRKRAGANTGELFF. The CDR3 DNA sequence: TGTGCCAGCAGAAAGAGAGCGGGGGCGAACACCGGGGAGCTGTTTTTT.

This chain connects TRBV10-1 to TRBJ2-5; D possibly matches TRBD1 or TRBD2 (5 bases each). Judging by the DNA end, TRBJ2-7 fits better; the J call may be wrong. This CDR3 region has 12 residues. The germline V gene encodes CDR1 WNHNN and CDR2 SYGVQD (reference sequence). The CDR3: CASSEQAGEQYF. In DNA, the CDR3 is TGCGCCAGCAGTGAACAGGCGGGCGAGCAGTACTTC.

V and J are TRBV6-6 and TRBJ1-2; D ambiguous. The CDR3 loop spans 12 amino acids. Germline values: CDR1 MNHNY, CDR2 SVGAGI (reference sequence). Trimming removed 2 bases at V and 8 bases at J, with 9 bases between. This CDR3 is CASSYNPGGYTF. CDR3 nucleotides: TGTGCCAGCAGTTACAATCCCGGGGGCTACACCTTC.

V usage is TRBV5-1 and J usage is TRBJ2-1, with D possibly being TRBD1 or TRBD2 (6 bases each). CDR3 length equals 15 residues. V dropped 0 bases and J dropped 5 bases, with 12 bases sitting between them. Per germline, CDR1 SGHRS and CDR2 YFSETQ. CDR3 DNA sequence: TGCGCCAGCAGCTTGGAACCGGGGGCCCACAATGAGCAGTTCTTC. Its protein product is CASSLEPGAHNEQFF. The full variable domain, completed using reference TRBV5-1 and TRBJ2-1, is KAGVTQTPRYLIKTRGQQVTLSCSPISGHRSVSWYQQTPGQGLQFLFEYFSETQRNKGNFPGRFSGRQFSNSRSEMNVSTLELGDSALYLCASSLEPGAHNEQFFGPGTRLTVL.

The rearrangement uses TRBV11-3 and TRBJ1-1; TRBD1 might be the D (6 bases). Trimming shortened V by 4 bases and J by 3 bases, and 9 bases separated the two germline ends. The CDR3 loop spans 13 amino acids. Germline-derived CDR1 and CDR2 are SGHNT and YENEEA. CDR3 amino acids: CASSYPGDTEAFF. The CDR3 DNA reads TGTGCCAGCAGCTACCCAGGGGACACTGAAGCTTTCTTT.

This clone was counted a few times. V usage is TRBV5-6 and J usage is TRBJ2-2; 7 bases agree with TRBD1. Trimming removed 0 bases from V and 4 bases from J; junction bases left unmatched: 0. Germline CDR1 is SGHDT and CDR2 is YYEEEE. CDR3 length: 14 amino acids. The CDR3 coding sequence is TGTGCCAGCAGCTTGGCAGGGGGCACCGGGGAGCTGTTTTTT. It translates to CASSLAGGTGELFF. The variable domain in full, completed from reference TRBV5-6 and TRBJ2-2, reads DAGVTQSPTHLIKTRGQQVTLRCSPKSGHDTVSWYQQALGQGPQFIFQYYEEEERQRGNFPDRFSGHQFPNYSSELNVNALLLGDSALYLCASSLAGGTGELFFGEGSRLTVL.

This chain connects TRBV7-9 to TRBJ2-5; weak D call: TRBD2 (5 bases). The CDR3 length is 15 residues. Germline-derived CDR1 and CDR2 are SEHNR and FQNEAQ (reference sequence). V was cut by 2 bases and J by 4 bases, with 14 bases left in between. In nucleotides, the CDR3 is TGTGCCAGCAGCTTACCGTCGGAGGTTTCAGAGACCCAGTACTTC. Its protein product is CASSLPSEVSETQYF.

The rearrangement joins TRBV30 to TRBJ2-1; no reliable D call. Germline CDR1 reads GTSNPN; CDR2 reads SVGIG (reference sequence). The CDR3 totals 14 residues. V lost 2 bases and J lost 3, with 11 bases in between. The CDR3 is CAWSPPLIYNEQFF. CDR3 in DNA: TGTGCCTGGAGTCCCCCCCTCATCTACAATGAGCAGTTCTTC. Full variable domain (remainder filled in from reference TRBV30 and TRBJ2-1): SQTIHQWPATLVQPVGSPLSLECTVEGTSNPNLYWYRQAAGRGLQLLFYSVGIGQISSEVPQNLSASRPQDRQFILSSKKLLLSDSGFYLCAWSPPLIYNEQFFGPGTRLTVL.